Listed here are 9 T cell receptor beta chains from one sample, sequenced in a study. One entry per CDR3 protein, called by TCRdb with MiXCR from the reads. This sample yields roughly 15,000 distinct CDR3 sequences, of which around 35% are seen a single time; around 16% belongs to the top ten. Sequences were obtained from blood. Receptors were obtained from a human donor.

The gene calls are TRBV4-2 and TRBJ1-4; 7 bases are shared with TRBD1. J gave up 7 bases and V 4 bases, and 6 bases lay outside the gene matches. CDR3 length: 14 amino acids. The germline V gene encodes CDR1 LGHNA and CDR2 YNFKEQ. The CDR3 DNA follows: TGTGCCAGCAGCCGAGAGACAGGGTCTGAAAAACTGTTTTTT. This codes for CASSRETGSEKLFF.

This clonotype counts as medium-sized (0.01 to 0.1%). The CDR3: CSVYKGGGHGETQYF. The CDR3 DNA reads TGCAGCGTTTACAAGGGAGGGGGACACGGAGAGACCCAGTACTTC. The chain couples TRBV29-1 to TRBJ2-5, with D maybe TRBD2 (7 bases). Per germline, CDR1 SQVTM and CDR2 ANQGSEA. This CDR3 is 15 amino acids long. Trimming removed 5 bases at V and 4 bases at J, with 20 bases between.

This clonotype was counted many times. The chain recombines TRBV6-2 or TRBV6-3 with TRBJ2-1; 10 positions agree with TRBD1. Germline V gene lookup returns CDR1 MNHEY and CDR2 SVGEGT. J gave up 2 bases and V 7 bases, and 8 bases lay outside the gene matches. The CDR3 has 16 residues. For the CDR3, the DNA is TGTGCCAGCACCTTCGACAGGGGGCAGGCCTACAATGAGCAGTTCTTC. This encodes CASTFDRGQAYNEQFF.

This clonotype is medium-sized within its sample. This sequence joins TRBV29-1 and TRBJ1-2; no reliable D call. Germline V CDR1 and CDR2: SQVTM, ANQGSEA. Trimming removed 4 bases at V and 8 bases at J, with 14 bases between. CDR3 length equals 12 residues. The CDR3 DNA follows: TGCAGCGTTGGGGGAACATACGGGGGCTACACCTTC. Its translation: CSVGGTYGGYTF.

This clonotype is medium-sized within its sample. This rearrangement joins TRBV29-1 to TRBJ2-7; 9 nucleotides agree with TRBD1. The CDR3 covers 12 residues. Germline V gene sequence: CDR1 SQVTM, CDR2 ANQGSEA. The V and J ends lost 6 bases and 5 bases, in that order; junction bases with no gene match: 5. CDR3 bases: TGCAGCGTGAACAGGGGGCAACACGAGCAGTACTTC. This encodes CSVNRGQHEQYF.

In this sample, this clonotype turned up a few times. The gene calls are TRBV18 and TRBJ1-2; D remains unclear. Germline V lookup: CDR1 KGHSH, CDR2 LQKENI. V gave up 2 bases and J gave up 3 bases, with 13 bases separating them. The CDR3 has 15 residues. The CDR3 DNA is TGTGCCAGCTCACCAGGTTACAGTGCCGACTATGGCTACACCTTC. It translates to CASSPGYSADYGYTF. The entire variable domain, with the rest obtained from reference TRBV18 and TRBJ1-2, is as follows: NAGVMQNPRHLVRRRGQEARLRCSPMKGHSHVYWYRQLPEEGLKFMVYLQKENIIDESGMPKERFSAEFPKEGPSILRIQQVVRGDSAAYFCASSPGYSADYGYTFGSGTRLTVV.

With respect to this clonotype: A read error may produce the germline difference seen at one junction end. The gene calls are TRBV4-3 and TRBJ1-6; D is perhaps TRBD1 (6 bases). The CDR3 sequence is 15 residues long. The germline CDR1 and CDR2 sequences are LGHNA and YSLEER. CDR3 in amino acids: CARSHLQGKGSPLHF. Written as DNA, the CDR3 is TGCGCCCGCAGCCACTTACAGGGAAAGGGTTCACCCCTCCACTTT.

In its sample, this clonotype was seen many times. The CDR3 DNA sequence: TGTGCCAGCTCAGGGACTAGCGGGACCACCGGGGAGCTGTTTTTT. Its protein product is CASSGTSGTTGELFF. The rearrangement uses TRBV18 and TRBJ2-2; TRBD2 aligns across 13 bases. V shed 5 bases, J shed 4 bases, and the junction held 1 base outside the gene matches. Germline V gives CDR1 KGHSH, CDR2 LQKENI. CDR3 length: 15 residues.

By share of the sample, this clonotype is medium-sized. The V gene is TRBV4-3, the J gene TRBJ2-5, with D tentatively TRBD1 (6 bases). This CDR3 spans 15 amino acids. V lost 0 bases and J 5 bases, leaving 13 bases between the germline ends. Per the germline V gene, CDR1 is LGHNA and CDR2 is YSLEER. This CDR3 reads CASSQENQGWETQYF. In DNA, the CDR3 is TGCGCCAGCAGCCAAGAAAATCAGGGGTGGGAGACCCAGTACTTC.